This TCR beta chain is drawn from a study of blood T cells in healthy people across ages. Study-wide results and limits: Versus aged donors, long-lived donors had higher diversity and more naive CD4+ cells.

The germline V and J ends were trimmed by 7 bases and 4 bases, with 13 bases remaining between them. The CDR3 contains 12 residues. Germline V gene lookup returns CDR1 SQVTM and CDR2 ANQGSEA. With regard to this clonotype: The antigen is undetermined.

Primed by a sample-barcoded 5' primer and a J-beta primer mix, a second PCR proceeded for about 7 to 12 cycles. From the 5' RACE reads, TCRdb called clonotypes with MiXCR, one entry per CDR3 protein. This sample has 1.5 million to 2 million distinct CDR3 sequences, with 49% found just once. V is TRBV29-1 and J is TRBJ2-5, with D uncertain. The sample was blood. This TCR was sampled from a woman aged 40-49 years in good health. CDR3 in DNA: TGCAGCGCCGACCGAGCGTCAGAGACCCAGTACTTC. It is translated as CSADRASETQYF.